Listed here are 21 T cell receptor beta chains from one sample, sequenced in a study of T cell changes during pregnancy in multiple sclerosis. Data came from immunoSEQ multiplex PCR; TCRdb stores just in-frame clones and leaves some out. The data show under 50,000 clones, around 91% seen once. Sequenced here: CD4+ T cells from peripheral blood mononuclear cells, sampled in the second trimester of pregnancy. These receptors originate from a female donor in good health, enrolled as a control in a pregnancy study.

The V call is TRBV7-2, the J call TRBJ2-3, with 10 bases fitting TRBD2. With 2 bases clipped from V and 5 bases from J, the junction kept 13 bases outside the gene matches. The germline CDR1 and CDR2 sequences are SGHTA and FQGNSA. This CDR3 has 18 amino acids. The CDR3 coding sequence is TGTGCCAGCAGCTTAAGCGGGGGGGCCTTCATCAAGCGAGATACGCAGTATTTT. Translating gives CASSLSGGAFIKRDTQYF.

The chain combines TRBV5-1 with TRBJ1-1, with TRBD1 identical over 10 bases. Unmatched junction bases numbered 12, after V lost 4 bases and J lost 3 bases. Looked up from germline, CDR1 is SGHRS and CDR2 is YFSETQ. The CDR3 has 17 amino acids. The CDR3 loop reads CASSPQGQGMRHTEAFF. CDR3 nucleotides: TGCGCCAGCAGCCCGCAGGGACAGGGGATGAGGCACACTGAAGCTTTCTTT.

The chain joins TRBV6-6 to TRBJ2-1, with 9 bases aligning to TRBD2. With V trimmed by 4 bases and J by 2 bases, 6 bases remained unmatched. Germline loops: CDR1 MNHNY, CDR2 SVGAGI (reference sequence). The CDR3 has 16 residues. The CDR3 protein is CASSLGSSGAYNEQFF. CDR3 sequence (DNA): TGTGCCAGCAGTTTGGGGTCTAGCGGGGCCTACAATGAGCAGTTCTTC.

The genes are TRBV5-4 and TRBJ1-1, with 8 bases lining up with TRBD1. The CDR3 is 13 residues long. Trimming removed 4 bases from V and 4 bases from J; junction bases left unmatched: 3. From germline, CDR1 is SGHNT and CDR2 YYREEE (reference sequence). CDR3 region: CASSHRGSTEAFF. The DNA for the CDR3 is TGTGCCAGCAGCCACAGGGGGAGCACTGAAGCTTTCTTT. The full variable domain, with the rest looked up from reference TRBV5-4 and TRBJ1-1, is ETGVTQSPTHLIKTRGQQVTLRCSSQSGHNTVSWYQQALGQGPQFIFQYYREEENGRGNFPPRFSGLQFPNYSSELNVNALELDDSALYLCASSHRGSTEAFFGQGTRLTVV.

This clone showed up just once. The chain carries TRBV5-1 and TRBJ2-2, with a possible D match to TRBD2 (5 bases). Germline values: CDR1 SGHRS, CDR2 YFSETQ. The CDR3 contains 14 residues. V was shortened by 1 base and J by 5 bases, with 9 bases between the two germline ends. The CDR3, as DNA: TGCGCCAGCAGCTTGTATCCGGGGACCGGGGAGCTGTTTTTT. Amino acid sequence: CASSLYPGTGELFF. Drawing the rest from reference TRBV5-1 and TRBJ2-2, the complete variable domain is KAGVTQTPRYLIKTRGQQVTLSCSPISGHRSVSWYQQTPGQGLQFLFEYFSETQRNKGNFPGRFSGRQFSNSRSEMNVSTLELGDSALYLCASSLYPGTGELFFGEGSRLTVL.

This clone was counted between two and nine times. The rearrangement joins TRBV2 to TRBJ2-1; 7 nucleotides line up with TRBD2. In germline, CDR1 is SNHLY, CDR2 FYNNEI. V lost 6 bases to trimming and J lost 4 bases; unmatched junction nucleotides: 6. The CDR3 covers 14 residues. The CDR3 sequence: CASSWEGLYNEQFF. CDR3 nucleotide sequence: TGTGCCAGCAGCTGGGAGGGATTGTACAATGAGCAGTTCTTC.

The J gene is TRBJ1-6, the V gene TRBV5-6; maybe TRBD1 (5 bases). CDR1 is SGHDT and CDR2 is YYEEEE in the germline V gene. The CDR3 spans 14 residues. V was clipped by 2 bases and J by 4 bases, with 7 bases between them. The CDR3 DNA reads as TGTGCCAGCAGCTTCAGACAGTATAATTCACCCCTCCACTTT. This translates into CASSFRQYNSPLHF.

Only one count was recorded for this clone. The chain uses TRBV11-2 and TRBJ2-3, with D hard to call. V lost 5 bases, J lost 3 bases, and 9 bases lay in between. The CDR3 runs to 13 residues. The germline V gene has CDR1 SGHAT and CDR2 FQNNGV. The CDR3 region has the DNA TGTGCCAGCAGCCTCGCTACGACAGATACGCAGTATTTT. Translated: CASSLATTDTQYF.

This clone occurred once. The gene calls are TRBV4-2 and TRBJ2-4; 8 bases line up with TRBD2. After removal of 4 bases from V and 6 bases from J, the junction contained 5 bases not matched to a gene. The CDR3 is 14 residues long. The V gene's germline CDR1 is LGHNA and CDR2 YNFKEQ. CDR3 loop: CASSPGSGGNIQYF. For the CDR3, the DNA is TGTGCCAGCAGCCCGGGGAGCGGGGGAAACATTCAGTACTTC.

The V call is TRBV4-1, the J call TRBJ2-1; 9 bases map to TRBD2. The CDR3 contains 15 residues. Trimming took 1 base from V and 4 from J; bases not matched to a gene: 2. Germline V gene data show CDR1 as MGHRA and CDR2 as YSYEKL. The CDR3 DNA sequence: TGCGCCAGCAGCCAAGCCAGCGGGGGGTACAATGAGCAGTTCTTC. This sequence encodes CASSQASGGYNEQFF.

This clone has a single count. The CDR3 protein is CASSEQGADGYTF. In DNA form, the CDR3 reads TGTGCCAGCAGCGAACAGGGGGCGGATGGCTACACCTTC. The genes are TRBV7-9 and TRBJ1-2; 9 nucleotides align to TRBD1. Trimming took 5 bases from V and 6 from J; bases not matched to a gene: 4. The CDR3 is 13 residues long. In germline, CDR1 is SEHNR, CDR2 FQNEAQ (reference sequence).

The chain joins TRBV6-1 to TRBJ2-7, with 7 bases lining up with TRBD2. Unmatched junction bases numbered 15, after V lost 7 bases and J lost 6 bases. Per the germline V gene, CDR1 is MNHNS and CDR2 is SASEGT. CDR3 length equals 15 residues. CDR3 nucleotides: TGTGCCAGCATCCTTTGGGGACTATCGTACAGCGAGCAGTACTTC. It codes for CASILWGLSYSEQYF.

CDR3 bases: TGTGCCTGGAGCGCTCCCCGGGCAGGGCGAGTGAGTACTGAAGCTTTCTTT. Translation: CAWSAPRAGRVSTEAFF. The chain recombines TRBV30 with TRBJ1-1; the D gene is possibly TRBD1 (5 bases). Germline assignment: CDR1 GTSNPN and CDR2 SVGIG (reference sequence). This CDR3 spans 17 amino acids. V was pared by 3 bases and J by 5 bases, with 25 bases between.

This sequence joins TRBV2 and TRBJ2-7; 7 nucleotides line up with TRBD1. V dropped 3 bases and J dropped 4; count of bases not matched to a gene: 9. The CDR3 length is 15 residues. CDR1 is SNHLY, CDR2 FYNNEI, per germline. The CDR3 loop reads CASSDLTGVGYEQYF. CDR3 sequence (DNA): TGTGCCAGCAGTGACCTCACAGGGGTCGGGTACGAGCAGTACTTC.

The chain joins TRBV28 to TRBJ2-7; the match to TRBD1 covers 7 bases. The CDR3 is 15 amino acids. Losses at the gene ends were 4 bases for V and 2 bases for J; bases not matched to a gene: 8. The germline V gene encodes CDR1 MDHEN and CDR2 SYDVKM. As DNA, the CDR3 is TGTGCCAGCAGTTCCTCCGGGACAGCTACCTACGAGCAGTACTTC. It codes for CASSSSGTATYEQYF. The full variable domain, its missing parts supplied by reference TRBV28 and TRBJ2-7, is DVKVTQSSRYLVKRTGEKVFLECVQDMDHENMFWYRQDPGLGLRLIYFSYDVKMKEKGDIPEGYSVSREKKERFSLILESASTNQTSMYLCASSSSGTATYEQYFGPGTRLTVT.

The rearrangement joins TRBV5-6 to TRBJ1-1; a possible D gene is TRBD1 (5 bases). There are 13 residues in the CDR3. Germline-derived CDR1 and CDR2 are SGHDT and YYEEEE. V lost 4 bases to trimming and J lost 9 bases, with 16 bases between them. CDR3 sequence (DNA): TGTGCCAGCAGCATCCCGCAGGGAAACCAAGCTTTCTTT. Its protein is CASSIPQGNQAFF.

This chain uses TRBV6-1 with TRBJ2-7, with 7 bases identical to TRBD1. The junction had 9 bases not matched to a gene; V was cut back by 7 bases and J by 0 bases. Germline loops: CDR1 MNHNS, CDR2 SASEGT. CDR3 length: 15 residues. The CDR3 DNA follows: TGTGCCAGCATCCAAACAGGGGCAAGCTCCTACGAGCAGTACTTC. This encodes CASIQTGASSYEQYF.

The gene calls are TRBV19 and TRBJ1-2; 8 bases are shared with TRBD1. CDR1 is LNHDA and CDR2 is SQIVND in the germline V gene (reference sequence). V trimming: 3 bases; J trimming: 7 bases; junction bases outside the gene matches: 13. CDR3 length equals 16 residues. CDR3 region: CASSMYLAGGIGGYTF. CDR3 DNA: TGTGCCAGTAGTATGTACTTGGCAGGGGGCATCGGTGGCTACACCTTC.

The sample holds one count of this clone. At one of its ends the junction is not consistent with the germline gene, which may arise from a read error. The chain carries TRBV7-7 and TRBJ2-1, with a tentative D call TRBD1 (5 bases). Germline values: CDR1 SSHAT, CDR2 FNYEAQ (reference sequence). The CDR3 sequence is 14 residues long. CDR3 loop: CASSLSDRLHEQFF. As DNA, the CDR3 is TGTGCTAGCAGCTTATCAGACAGACTGCATGAGCAGTTCTTC.

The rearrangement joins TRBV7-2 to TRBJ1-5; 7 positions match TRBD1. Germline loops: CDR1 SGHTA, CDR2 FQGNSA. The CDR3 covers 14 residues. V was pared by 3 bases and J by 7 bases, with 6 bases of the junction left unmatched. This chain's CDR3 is CASSFTTGRQPQHF. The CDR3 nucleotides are TGTGCCAGCAGCTTCACGACAGGGCGCCAGCCCCAGCATTTT.

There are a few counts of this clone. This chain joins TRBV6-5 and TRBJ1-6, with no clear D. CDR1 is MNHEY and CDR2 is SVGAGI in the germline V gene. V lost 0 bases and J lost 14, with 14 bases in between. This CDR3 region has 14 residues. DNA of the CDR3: TGTGCCAGCAGTTACTCGAATTCGGGAGTGGCCCTCCACTTT. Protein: CASSYSNSGVALHF.